These 3 T cell receptor beta chains came from one sample sequenced in a study of blood T cell repertoires in COVID-19. Repertoires were generated with immunoSEQ multiplex PCR, while TCRdb's copy carries only in-frame clones and drops some. The sample contains about 180,000 clones, roughly 80% of which appear only once. The sample comprised PBMCs or T cells enriched from blood (not recorded which). Source of these receptors: a man aged 60 to 75 who had been exposed to COVID-19.

The chain uses TRBV9 and TRBJ2-7, with D perhaps matching TRBD1 (7 bases). Trimming took 3 bases from V and 0 from J, leaving 10 bases between them. This CDR3 has 14 amino acids. The germline V gene encodes CDR1 SGDLS and CDR2 YYNGEE. CDR3 DNA sequence: TGTGCCAGCAGCGCCCAGGGGGGCTCCTACGAGCAGTACTTC. Translation gives CASSAQGGSYEQYF.

V is TRBV10-3 and J is TRBJ2-5; 14 positions agree with TRBD2. The junction had 5 bases not matched to a gene; V was cut back by 5 bases and J by 6 bases. CDR1 and CDR2 (germline): ENHRY, SYGVKD. The CDR3 length is 15 residues. The CDR3: CAISHRLAGGQTQYF. CDR3 DNA: TGTGCCATCAGTCATCGACTAGCGGGAGGGCAGACCCAGTACTTC.

This chain joins TRBV7-9 and TRBJ2-2; 9 positions agree with TRBD2. The germline gives CDR1 SEHNR, CDR2 FQNEAQ (reference sequence). The ends lost 5 bases at V and 2 bases at J; junction bases unmatched: 9. The CDR3 contains 17 residues. The CDR3 reads CASSLGRSGRNTGELFF. The CDR3 coding sequence is TGTGCCAGCAGCCTAGGTCGTAGCGGGAGAAACACCGGGGAGCTGTTTTTT.